A single sample gave rise to the 32 T cell receptor beta chains below, sequenced in a study of T-cell memory formation after mild COVID-19. TCRdb ran MiXCR on the 5' RACE reads and lists one entry per CDR3 protein. Of around 320,000 distinct CDR3 sequences in the sample, about 13% were seen once. Sequencing was done on a sample of PBMCs or a T cell subset sorted from them (not recorded which). These TCRs come from a young man who had mild COVID-19 (a few samples of this study predate the infection). Cell type and time point are not known.

The chain recombines TRBV7-2 with TRBJ2-5, with D perhaps matching TRBD1 or TRBD2 (6 bases each). V was clipped by 2 bases and J by 4 bases, with 14 bases between them. The CDR3 loop spans 15 amino acids. Germline CDR1 reads SGHTA; CDR2 reads FQGNSA. The CDR3 DNA reads TGTGCCAGCAGCTTATCCCAGGGGCGGGGAGAGACCCAGTACTTC. This gives the protein CASSLSQGRGETQYF.

The J gene is TRBJ2-5, the V gene TRBV20-1, with a possible D match to TRBD2 (6 bases). The CDR3 is 15 amino acids. Germline CDR1 reads DFQATT; CDR2 reads SNEGSKA (reference sequence). The germline V and J ends were trimmed by 1 base and 2 bases, with 14 bases remaining between them. CDR3 region: CSARGFRGRQETQYF. For the CDR3, the DNA is TGCAGTGCTAGAGGGTTCCGGGGGAGGCAAGAGACCCAGTACTTC.

The rearrangement uses TRBV12-3 or TRBV12-4 and TRBJ1-6; 9 bases map to TRBD1. The CDR3 is made up of 17 amino acids. J lost 9 bases, V lost 6 bases, and 15 bases had no gene match. The CDR3 is CASSRGMGQGVGSPLHF. Here the CDR3 DNA reads TGTGCCAGCAGCCGGGGAATGGGACAGGGCGTTGGTTCACCCCTCCACTTT.

The sample holds a few counts of this clonotype. The CDR3 DNA reads as TGTGCCAGCAGTTCCCCTCAAGGGACTGGCTACACCTTC. This sequence encodes CASSSPQGTGYTF. The chain carries TRBV6-5 and TRBJ1-2; tentatively, D is TRBD1 (5 bases). CDR1 MNHEY and CDR2 SVGAGI come from the germline V gene. This CDR3 contains 13 residues. The V end was cut by 4 bases, the J end by 7 bases, with 13 bases between.

The V call is TRBV2, the J call TRBJ1-5; D may be TRBD1 (6 bases). Per germline, CDR1 SNHLY and CDR2 FYNNEI. This CDR3 is 13 amino acids long. Trimming took 6 bases from V and 5 from J, leaving 11 bases between them. CDR3 amino acids: CASRGGADQPQHF. CDR3 DNA: TGTGCCAGCAGAGGGGGGGCGGATCAGCCCCAGCATTTT.

The genes are TRBV24-1 and TRBJ2-1; 9 bases are shared with TRBD1. This CDR3 spans 17 amino acids. Trimming took 2 bases from V and 1 from J; bases not matched to a gene: 5. The germline V gene encodes CDR1 KGHDR and CDR2 SFDVKD. This chain's CDR3 is CATSDSQGAISYNEQFF. The CDR3 nucleotides are TGTGCCACCAGTGATTCACAGGGGGCTATATCCTACAATGAGCAGTTCTTC.

The chain couples TRBV15 to TRBJ2-7; D perhaps matches TRBD1 (6 bases). This CDR3 contains 14 residues. Trimming removed 3 bases at V and 2 bases at J, with 11 bases between. Per germline, CDR1 LNHNV and CDR2 YYDKDF (reference sequence). In nucleotides, the CDR3 is TGTGCCACCAGCAGGAGACAGGAAACCTACGAGCAGTACTTC. This codes for CATSRRQETYEQYF.

This chain connects TRBV29-1 to TRBJ2-1; a weak D match, TRBD1 (5 bases). This CDR3 is 13 amino acids long. Germline V CDR1 and CDR2: SQVTM, ANQGSEA. Trimming took 5 bases from V and 6 from J, leaving 14 bases between them. CDR3 DNA sequence: TGCAGCGTTAATGCAGGGTTTTCCAATGAGCAGTTCTTC. Translation gives CSVNAGFSNEQFF.

This clonotype was picked up many times. This chain joins TRBV20-1 and TRBJ2-3; 7 bases are a match to TRBD2. This CDR3 has 12 residues. The germline gives CDR1 DFQATT, CDR2 SNEGSKA (reference sequence). With V trimmed by 3 bases and J by 3 bases, 0 bases remained unmatched. CDR3 region: CSASGGTDTQYF. The CDR3, as DNA: TGCAGTGCTAGCGGGGGGACAGATACGCAGTATTTT.

The sample holds a few counts of this clonotype. The gene calls are TRBV3-1 and TRBJ2-1, with no clear D. This CDR3 region has 14 residues. V was pared by 5 bases and J by 3 bases, with 11 bases between. The germline V gene has CDR1 LGHDT and CDR2 YNNKEL (reference sequence). CDR3 loop: CASSEDGNYNEQFF. The CDR3 DNA follows: TGTGCCAGCAGCGAGGACGGAAACTACAATGAGCAGTTCTTC.

This clonotype occurred a few times. The V gene is TRBV7-2, the J gene TRBJ1-5; 9 nucleotides line up with TRBD1. Trimming cost V 5 bases and J 5 bases; bases outside gene matches: 4. CDR1 SGHTA and CDR2 FQGNSA come from the germline V gene. This CDR3 comprises 14 residues. This CDR3 is CASSHRTGDQPQHF. DNA of the CDR3: TGTGCCAGCAGCCACCGGACAGGGGATCAGCCCCAGCATTTT.

This clonotype was counted a few times. This chain uses TRBV5-6 with TRBJ1-2; D is ambiguous. This CDR3 has 15 residues. Germline CDR1 SGHDT, CDR2 YYEEEE. The V end lost 7 bases, the J end lost 0 bases, and 16 bases lay between the germline ends. In DNA, the CDR3 is TGTGCCAGCTATTCCGGCTTGTACCCTAACTATGGCTACACCTTC. Residues: CASYSGLYPNYGYTF.

In its sample, this clonotype was seen a few times. V and J are TRBV3-1 and TRBJ2-7; D may be TRBD1 (5 bases). The CDR3 consists of 15 residues. Between the trimmed V and J ends, which lost 0 bases and 2 bases, there was a span of 11 bases. Germline values: CDR1 LGHDT, CDR2 YNNKEL (reference sequence). CDR3 loop: CASSQELGAAYEQYF. DNA for the CDR3: TGTGCCAGCAGCCAAGAGTTAGGGGCGGCCTACGAGCAGTACTTC.

This chain uses TRBV5-1 with TRBJ2-3; 9 bases agree with TRBD2. This CDR3 has 18 residues. The ends lost 3 bases at V and 0 bases at J; junction bases unmatched: 11. Germline V lookup: CDR1 SGHRS, CDR2 YFSETQ. Here the CDR3 reads CASSSGASGATSTDTQYF. The DNA for the CDR3 is TGCGCCAGCAGCTCGGGGGCTAGCGGGGCGACTAGCACAGATACGCAGTATTTT. The full variable domain, completed using reference TRBV5-1 and TRBJ2-3, is KAGVTQTPRYLIKTRGQQVTLSCSPISGHRSVSWYQQTPGQGLQFLFEYFSETQRNKGNFPGRFSGRQFSNSRSEMNVSTLELGDSALYLCASSSGASGATSTDTQYFGPGTRLTVL.

This sequence joins TRBV27 and TRBJ2-2, with 7 bases fitting TRBD1. The CDR3 is 14 residues long. Germline CDR1 MNHEY, CDR2 SMNVEV (reference sequence). J lost 2 bases, V lost 7 bases, and 4 bases had no gene match. The CDR3 sequence: CASKGQVNTGELFF. The CDR3 coding sequence is TGTGCCAGCAAAGGACAGGTTAACACCGGGGAGCTGTTTTTT.

This clonotype came up a few times. The chain employs TRBV5-6 and TRBJ2-2; D uncertain. The length of the CDR3 is 16 residues. Germline CDR1 SGHDT, CDR2 YYEEEE. V was shortened by 0 bases and J by 4 bases, with 13 bases between the two germline ends. CDR3 protein: CASSLATYVSTGELFF. The DNA for the CDR3 is TGTGCCAGCAGCTTGGCCACGTACGTATCCACCGGGGAGCTGTTTTTT.

The V call is TRBV5-3, the J call TRBJ1-6, with D hard to call. TRBV5-3 is an ORF; its function is uncertain. The germline V and J ends were trimmed by 4 bases and 8 bases, with 10 bases remaining between them. CDR3 length: 13 residues. CDR3 bases: TGTGCCAGAAGCGAGCGTTGGGATTCACCCCTCCACTTT. Translating it yields CARSERWDSPLHF.

This clonotype was seen a few times. The chain has TRBV6-2 or TRBV6-3 and TRBJ2-7; D is ambiguous. Germline CDR1 MNHEY, CDR2 SVGEGT. Trimming shortened V by 6 bases and J by 2 bases, and 17 bases separated the two germline ends. The CDR3 is 15 residues long. Here the CDR3 DNA reads TGTGCCAGCAGCGAGAGCGTCGGGCTTCCCTACGAGCAGTACGTC. Translation gives CASSESVGLPYEQYV.

V gene TRBV12-3 or TRBV12-4 combines with J gene TRBJ2-2; 7 bases are shared with TRBD1. The CDR3 is 15 residues long. Trimming took 7 bases from V and 4 from J; bases not matched to a gene: 9. CDR3 sequence (DNA): TGTGCCAGCATTCCCACAGGGGCGCCCACCGGGGAGCTGTTTTTT. Its translation is CASIPTGAPTGELFF.

This clonotype was detected a few times. V is TRBV10-1 and J is TRBJ2-1; D gene unclear. The V end was cut by 6 bases, the J end by 9 bases, with 15 bases between. The CDR3 spans 13 residues. Germline V CDR1 and CDR2: WNHNN, SYGVQD (reference sequence). This chain's CDR3 is CASSPRTDGEQFF. The DNA for the CDR3 is TGCGCCAGCAGCCCTAGGACCGATGGTGAGCAGTTCTTC.

This clonotype was detected many times. The chain couples TRBV7-2 to TRBJ2-1; D unclear. CDR1 is SGHTA, CDR2 FQGNSA, per germline. Trimming left V 1 base short and J 5 bases short, with 9 bases between. This CDR3 has 14 amino acids. The DNA for the CDR3 is TGTGCCAGCAGCTTAGTCTCCAGACACAATGAGCAGTTCTTC. Translating gives CASSLVSRHNEQFF.

This chain connects TRBV11-2 to TRBJ1-1, with 8 bases matching TRBD1. In germline, CDR1 is SGHAT, CDR2 FQNNGV. Unmatched junction bases numbered 11, after V lost 6 bases and J lost 5 bases. There are 15 residues in the CDR3. The DNA of the CDR3 is TGTGCCAGCAGGAACCGACAGGGGACGGAAACTGAAGCTTTCTTT. The encoded protein is CASRNRQGTETEAFF.

The V gene is TRBV3-1, the J gene TRBJ1-5; 8 nucleotides agree with TRBD1. V shed 3 bases, J shed 5 bases, and the junction held 3 bases outside the gene matches. The CDR3 extends over 14 amino acids. Germline values: CDR1 LGHDT, CDR2 YNNKEL (reference sequence). CDR3 sequence (DNA): TGTGCCAGCAGCCATCAGGGGGCAGATCAGCCCCAGCATTTT. It is translated as CASSHQGADQPQHF.

This clonotype was seen a handful of times. The rearrangement joins TRBV7-9 to TRBJ1-6, with TRBD1 as a possible D gene (6 bases). Per germline, CDR1 SEHNR and CDR2 FQNEAQ (reference sequence). V gave up 5 bases and J gave up 7 bases, with 6 bases separating them. This CDR3 comprises 12 residues. The CDR3, as DNA: TGTGCCAGCAGCGGACAGAATTCACCCCTCCACTTT. This gives the protein CASSGQNSPLHF.

This clonotype was observed a few times. J is TRBJ1-1 and V is TRBV9; the D is unclear. Trimming removed 2 bases at V and 3 bases at J, with 5 bases between. Germline lookup yields CDR1 SGDLS and CDR2 YYNGEE. There are 12 residues in the CDR3. The CDR3 is CASSVSDTEAFF. The CDR3 coding sequence is TGTGCCAGCAGCGTGTCCGACACTGAAGCTTTCTTT.

The sample holds a few counts of this clonotype. The CDR3 DNA reads as TGTGCCAGCAGCTTAGACAGGGAGGGCGCGTGGAGGCAGTATTTT. This gives the protein CASSLDREGAWRQYF. The J gene is TRBJ2-3, the V gene TRBV7-9, with D perhaps TRBD2 (7 bases). The V end lost 1 base, the J end lost 11 bases, and 19 bases lay between the germline ends. The CDR3 is 15 residues long. Germline CDR1 reads SEHNR; CDR2 reads FQNEAQ (reference sequence).

This clonotype was recorded once. This chain uses TRBV19 with TRBJ2-3, with D possibly TRBD1 on 6 matching bases. This CDR3 spans 14 amino acids. V lost 5 bases to trimming and J lost 3 bases, with 12 bases between them. Germline CDR1 and CDR2: LNHDA and SQIVND (reference sequence). Here the CDR3 reads CASSFGQTTDTQYF. For the CDR3, the DNA is TGTGCCAGTAGTTTCGGACAGACAACAGATACGCAGTATTTT.

This clonotype was detected a few times. The CDR3 nucleotides are TGCAGTGCTAGAACCCCGACAGGGGGGGTTTACAATGAGCAGTTCTTC. This sequence encodes CSARTPTGGVYNEQFF. The chain joins TRBV20-1 to TRBJ2-1; 9 nucleotides align to TRBD1. The V gene's germline CDR1 is DFQATT and CDR2 SNEGSKA (reference sequence). The V gene end was trimmed by 2 bases and the J gene end by 4 bases; junction bases not matched to a gene: 9. The CDR3 covers 16 residues.

This clonotype was counted many times. CDR3 bases: TGTGCCAGCAGCGTAGAGACTATCAACACCGGGGAGCTGTTTTTT. Protein sequence: CASSVETINTGELFF. V usage is TRBV9 and J usage is TRBJ2-2; D perhaps matches TRBD2 (5 bases). CDR1 is SGDLS and CDR2 is YYNGEE in the germline V gene. Deletions cut 0 bases from V and 2 bases from J, with 8 bases between. This CDR3 has 15 amino acids.

This clonotype was detected ten times or more. The V call is TRBV18, the J call TRBJ2-1; D is undetermined. The CDR3 length is 16 residues. With 8 bases removed from V and 7 bases from J, the gap between germline ends came to 24 bases. Germline-derived CDR1 and CDR2 are KGHSH and LQKENI. CDR3 amino acids: CASTQYVRSQVNEQFF. The CDR3 DNA is TGTGCCAGCACTCAATACGTACGGTCTCAAGTGAATGAGCAGTTCTTC.

This chain connects TRBV4-2 to TRBJ1-2, with TRBD1 matching over 7 bases. From germline, CDR1 is LGHNA and CDR2 YNFKEQ. V lost 4 bases and J lost 2; bases outside the gene matches: 4. This CDR3 region has 14 residues. CDR3 DNA sequence: TGTGCCAGCAGCCCAAAACAGGGGAACTATGGCTACACCTTC. It codes for CASSPKQGNYGYTF.

The rearrangement uses TRBV4-3 and TRBJ2-1; possible D gene TRBD2, 5 bases. The CDR3 has 14 residues. V was cut by 2 bases and J by 10 bases, with 15 bases left in between. Germline assignment: CDR1 LGHNA and CDR2 YSLEER. The CDR3 loop reads CASSQFPAGQEQFF. For the CDR3, the DNA is TGCGCCAGCAGCCAATTCCCGGCGGGCCAGGAGCAGTTCTTC.